This T cell receptor beta chain was sequenced in a study of cytomegalovirus exposure and HLA in healthy donors. Concerning this clone itself: Antigen unknown.

Researchers ran the PCR with 60 Vbeta and 13 Jbeta primers. TCRdb's copy holds only in-frame clones and misses some; the assay was immunoSEQ multiplex PCR. The table shows about 120,000 clones, with around 72% occurring only once. Whole-study findings and limits: One variant, a missense change in DCLRE1C, was linked in a later analysis to TCR beta V- and J-gene trimming. Upon later analysis, TCR association rates were observed to vary by HLA locus, being highest for DRB1 and lowest for HLA-C. HLA allele associations emerged for around 16,000 TCR beta sequences in a later analysis, at 0.05 false discovery rate.

The CDR3 spans 15 residues. Trimming pared 4 bases from V and 4 bases from J, leaving 14 bases between. The germline CDR1 and CDR2 sequences are MGHRA and YSYEKL. This chain connects TRBV4-1 to TRBJ1-5; D is possibly TRBD1 (6 bases). The source of this sequence is a woman aged 45-59 years in good health and CMV-seropositive. Sequencing used PBMCs. CDR3: CASSLLQGTNQPQHF. For the CDR3, the DNA is TGCGCCAGCAGCCTCTTACAGGGCACGAATCAGCCCCAGCATTTT.